Presented here are 21 T cell receptor beta chains from one specimen sequenced in a study of cytomegalovirus exposure and HLA in healthy donors. Amplification used 60 Vbeta primers and 13 Jbeta primers. The protocol was immunoSEQ multiplex PCR, while the TCRdb copy is restricted to in-frame clones and leaves out a portion. In total, the table holds roughly 58,000 clones. Sequences were obtained from PBMCs. These receptors all come from a woman between 45 and 65 years old in good health and CMV-seropositive.

The chain couples TRBV6-5 to TRBJ1-1, with D tentatively TRBD1 (6 bases). Trimming stripped 5 bases from V and 0 bases from J, with 10 bases between. CDR3 length: 14 residues. The germline gives CDR1 MNHEY, CDR2 SVGAGI. CDR3 residues: CASSRGTLNTEAFF. CDR3 nucleotide sequence: TGTGCCAGCAGTAGGGGGACATTGAACACTGAAGCTTTCTTT.

Here the CDR3 reads CAKRDRGLFSGANVLTF. The CDR3 DNA follows: TGTGCCAAAAGAGACAGGGGGCTTTTCTCTGGGGCCAACGTCCTGACTTTC. The genes are TRBV30 and TRBJ2-6; 10 bases align to TRBD1. J was trimmed by 0 bases and V by 8 bases; bases with no gene match: 10. The germline V gene has CDR1 GTSNPN and CDR2 SVGIG (reference sequence). The CDR3 totals 17 residues.

This chain links TRBV15 with TRBJ2-2, with D perhaps TRBD1 (6 bases). Deletions cut 3 bases from V and 10 bases from J, with 9 bases between. Per the germline V gene, CDR1 is LNHNV and CDR2 is YYDKDF (reference sequence). The CDR3 has 12 residues. CDR3 residues: CATSSRGLELFF. In nucleotides, the CDR3 is TGTGCCACCAGCAGCAGGGGTTTGGAGCTGTTTTTT.

The gene calls are TRBV9 and TRBJ2-2, with 9 bases lining up with TRBD2. The CDR3 has 16 residues. J was trimmed by 5 bases and V by 6 bases; bases with no gene match: 11. In germline, CDR1 is SGDLS, CDR2 YYNGEE. For the CDR3, the DNA is TGTGCCAGCACGGACGTACTAGCGGGCGGGACCGGGGAGCTGTTTTTT. As protein: CASTDVLAGGTGELFF. Combining the CDR3 with reference TRBV9 and TRBJ2-2 gives the whole variable domain DSGVTQTPKHLITATGQRVTLRCSPRSGDLSVYWYQQSLDQGLQFLIQYYNGEERAKGNILERFSAQQFPDLHSELNLSSLELGDSALYFCASTDVLAGGTGELFFGEGSRLTVL.

This chain links TRBV5-8 with TRBJ1-1; D is possibly TRBD1 (5 bases). The CDR3 runs 14 residues. With 1 base removed from V and 1 base from J, the gap between germline ends came to 8 bases. CDR1 and CDR2 (germline): SGHTS, YDEGEE. The CDR3 nucleotides read TGTGCCAGCAGCTTGTATACAGGGAACACTGAAGCTTTCTTT. It translates to CASSLYTGNTEAFF. Looking up the rest from reference TRBV5-8 and TRBJ1-1 gives the full variable domain: EAGVTQSPTHLIKTRGQQATLRCSPISGHTSVYWYQQALGLGLQFLLWYDEGEERNRGNFPPRFSGRQFPNYSSELNVNALELEDSALYLCASSLYTGNTEAFFGQGTRLTVV.

The chain couples TRBV10-3 to TRBJ2-7, with 7 bases lining up with TRBD1. Trimming at V came to 4 bases and at J to 2 bases, leaving 5 bases not matched to a gene. The CDR3 is made up of 14 amino acids. CDR1 ENHRY and CDR2 SYGVKD come from the germline V gene. The CDR3 sequence is CAISGTGVPYEQYF. The CDR3 nucleotides read TGTGCCATCAGTGGTACAGGGGTCCCCTACGAGCAGTACTTC.

This sequence joins TRBV27 and TRBJ2-3; TRBD1 matches at 9 bases. Germline assignment: CDR1 MNHEY and CDR2 SMNVEV (reference sequence). The V and J ends lost 4 bases and 4 bases, in that order; junction bases with no gene match: 9. CDR3 length: 16 residues. The CDR3 DNA follows: TGTGCCAGCAGTTCAGGGACAGGGAGAATGGCAGATACGCAGTATTTT. Its protein product is CASSSGTGRMADTQYF.

The rearrangement uses TRBV6-5 and TRBJ2-1; tentative D call: TRBD1 (5 bases). This CDR3 has 14 amino acids. With 8 bases removed from V and 9 bases from J, the gap between germline ends came to 20 bases. Germline V gives CDR1 MNHEY, CDR2 SVGAGI. The CDR3 loop reads CASQALGVTGEQFF. The DNA of the CDR3 is TGTGCCAGCCAGGCCCTAGGGGTCACCGGTGAGCAGTTCTTC.

The rearrangement links TRBV4-2 to TRBJ1-6; the match to TRBD1 covers 7 bases. This CDR3 comprises 18 residues. Germline CDR1 LGHNA, CDR2 YNFKEQ. V shed 4 bases and J 0 bases; nucleotides not matched to a gene: 9. The CDR3 sequence: CASSRRVTGPSYNSPLHF. The DNA for the CDR3 is TGTGCCAGCAGCCGACGAGTGACAGGGCCCTCCTATAATTCACCCCTCCACTTT.

V usage is TRBV7-8 and J usage is TRBJ1-4; D is uncertain. The CDR3 is 14 residues long. V lost 1 base and J lost 8, with 11 bases in between. Germline lookup yields CDR1 SGHVS and CDR2 FQNEAQ. CDR3 amino acids: CASSLDWLNEKLFF. CDR3 bases: TGTGCCAGCAGCTTAGACTGGTTGAACGAAAAACTGTTTTTT.

V gene TRBV6-5 combines with J gene TRBJ1-1, with 12 positions matching TRBD1. This CDR3 region has 15 residues. Per germline, CDR1 MNHEY and CDR2 SVGAGI. V shed 7 bases, J shed 1 base, and the junction held 4 bases outside the gene matches. The CDR3 DNA follows: TGTGCCAGCAACCGGGACAGGGGGCCGAACACTGAAGCTTTCTTT. Amino acids: CASNRDRGPNTEAFF.

J is TRBJ2-5 and V is TRBV5-4; weak D call: TRBD1 (6 bases). CDR3 length: 14 amino acids. Trimming shortened V by 3 bases and J by 4 bases, and 13 bases separated the two germline ends. Germline V lookup: CDR1 SGHNT, CDR2 YYREEE (reference sequence). The CDR3 region is CASSSPRGPETQYF. For the CDR3, the DNA is TGTGCCAGCAGCTCCCCCAGGGGTCCAGAGACCCAGTACTTC.

This rearrangement joins TRBV27 to TRBJ1-1; TRBD1 matches 7 bases. The CDR3 contains 14 residues. The germline gives CDR1 MNHEY, CDR2 SMNVEV (reference sequence). Unmatched junction bases numbered 2, after V lost 4 bases and J lost 0 bases. The CDR3 DNA reads as TGTGCCAGCAGTTCGGGACAGATGAACACTGAAGCTTTCTTT. This gives the protein CASSSGQMNTEAFF.

J is TRBJ2-7 and V is TRBV29-1; D gene unclear. With 1 base removed from V and 3 bases from J, the gap between germline ends came to 7 bases. The CDR3 is 12 amino acids. Germline V gene data show CDR1 as SQVTM and CDR2 as ANQGSEA. The CDR3 loop reads CSVEVNSYEQYF. CDR3 nucleotides: TGCAGCGTTGAAGTAAACAGCTACGAGCAGTACTTC.

The rearrangement links TRBV5-1 to TRBJ2-1, with TRBD1 matching 7 bases. The CDR3 runs 15 residues. CDR1 is SGHRS, CDR2 YFSETQ, per germline. V lost 4 bases and J lost 4; bases outside the gene matches: 8. This CDR3 is CASSPTGQRYNEQFF. Here the CDR3 DNA reads TGCGCCAGCAGCCCAACGGGACAGAGATACAATGAGCAGTTCTTC.

The genes are TRBV19 and TRBJ1-1, with TRBD1 as a possible D gene (6 bases). CDR1 and CDR2 (germline): LNHDA, SQIVND (reference sequence). This CDR3 is built from 12 residues. V gave up 5 bases and J gave up 3 bases, with 7 bases separating them. This CDR3 is CASSQGYTEAFF. The CDR3 DNA follows: TGTGCCAGTAGTCAGGGGTACACTGAAGCTTTCTTT.

The chain combines TRBV2 with TRBJ2-1; 8 bases align to TRBD2. The CDR3 runs 14 residues. CDR1 is SNHLY, CDR2 FYNNEI, per germline. V shed 9 bases, J shed 5 bases, and the junction held 9 bases outside the gene matches. CDR3 sequence reads: CARSGTRYDNEQFF. The CDR3 bases are TGTGCCAGGTCCGGGACTAGGTACGACAATGAGCAGTTCTTC.

The rearrangement joins TRBV6-5 to TRBJ2-2; 7 nucleotides align to TRBD2. The CDR3 consists of 14 residues. The V and J ends lost 11 bases and 5 bases, in that order; junction bases with no gene match: 11. Germline V gene lookup returns CDR1 MNHEY and CDR2 SVGAGI. In nucleotides, the CDR3 is TGTGCCTGTCGACTAGCCGGAGGGACCGGGGAGCTGTTTTTT. It encodes CACRLAGGTGELFF.

V usage is TRBV30 and J usage is TRBJ1-1; TRBD1 matches at 7 bases. Germline loops: CDR1 GTSNPN, CDR2 SVGIG (reference sequence). J lost 11 bases, V lost 0 bases, and 9 bases had no gene match. This CDR3 spans 13 amino acids. For the CDR3, the DNA is TGTGCCTGGAGTGTACGTGTAGGGGGCCTGGCTTTCTTT. Protein: CAWSVRVGGLAFF.

The chain carries TRBV7-8 and TRBJ1-5; D is perhaps TRBD1 (6 bases). This CDR3 spans 15 amino acids. The V gene's germline CDR1 is SGHVS and CDR2 FQNEAQ. Trimming removed 4 bases at V and 4 bases at J, with 14 bases between. CDR3: CASSSAGAQNQPQHF. The CDR3 bases are TGTGCCAGCAGCTCCGCGGGGGCGCAGAATCAGCCCCAGCATTTT.

The V and J genes are TRBV5-1 and TRBJ1-1, with D maybe TRBD1 (6 bases). Germline V lookup: CDR1 SGHRS, CDR2 YFSETQ. Trimming removed 1 base at V and 1 base at J, with 14 bases between. The CDR3 sequence is 16 residues long. The CDR3, as DNA: TGCGCCAGCAGCTTGATGGTTACAGGGTCGAACACTGAAGCTTTCTTT. This translates into CASSLMVTGSNTEAFF.